The 22 T cell receptor beta chains reported below all come from one sample, sequenced in a study of blood T cell repertoires in COVID-19. Clones were sequenced by immunoSEQ multiplex PCR, and TCRdb holds only the in-frame ones, with some missing. The table has some 330,000 clones, 75% to 90% seen once. Sequencing was done on a sample of PBMCs or T cells enriched from blood (not recorded which). These receptors all come from a man between 25 and 39 years old who had recovered from COVID-19.

The chain employs TRBV3-1 (or the pseudogene TRBV3-2) and TRBJ2-1; TRBD1 matches 9 bases. The V gene end was trimmed by 2 bases and the J gene end by 4 bases; junction bases not matched to a gene: 12. Per germline, CDR1 LGHDT and CDR2 YNNKEL (reference sequence). There are 18 residues in the CDR3. The DNA of the CDR3 is TGTGCCAGCAGCCAACGGTTCACAGGGGGCACGAGTTACAATGAGCAGTTCTTC. Translated: CASSQRFTGGTSYNEQFF.

The chain couples TRBV9 to TRBJ1-2; D might be TRBD1 (6 bases). Deletions cut 0 bases from V and 4 bases from J, with 13 bases between. The CDR3 is made up of 15 amino acids. Germline loops: CDR1 SGDLS, CDR2 YYNGEE. CDR3 DNA sequence: TGTGCCAGCAGCGTAGTTCGTCGGACAGTCTATGGCTACACCTTC. The encoded protein is CASSVVRRTVYGYTF.

This clone was counted a single time. The gene calls are TRBV5-1 and TRBJ2-5; 7 bases are shared with TRBD1. There are 14 residues in the CDR3. The germline V gene has CDR1 SGHRS and CDR2 YFSETQ. Unmatched junction bases numbered 8, after V lost 4 bases and J lost 5 bases. The CDR3 sequence: CASSLGQVGETQYF. In nucleotides, the CDR3 is TGCGCCAGCAGCCTCGGACAGGTGGGGGAGACCCAGTACTTC.

This clone was found once. The gene calls are TRBV27 and TRBJ1-5; 12 bases are shared with TRBD1. The CDR3 is 15 amino acids. V trimming: 3 bases; J trimming: 5 bases; junction bases outside the gene matches: 2. The V gene's germline CDR1 is MNHEY and CDR2 SMNVEV (reference sequence). DNA for the CDR3: TGTGCCAGCAGTTTGGGACAGGGGGCAGATCAGCCCCAGCATTTT. Protein: CASSLGQGADQPQHF.

The V and J genes are TRBV3-1 (or the pseudogene TRBV3-2) and TRBJ2-7, with 8 bases identical to TRBD1. CDR1 and CDR2 (germline): LGHDT, YNNKEL (reference sequence). V was clipped by 5 bases and J by 5 bases; unmatched bases: 8. The CDR3 runs to 14 residues. As DNA, the CDR3 is TGTGCCAGCAGCACCGACAGGGGTTGGGACGAGCAGTACTTC. Its protein product is CASSTDRGWDEQYF.

The chain has TRBV7-9 and TRBJ2-1, with TRBD2 as a possible D gene (6 bases). CDR1 is SEHNR, CDR2 FQNEAQ, per germline (reference sequence). V lost 5 bases to trimming and J lost 10 bases, with 12 bases between them. The CDR3 totals 12 residues. CDR3 loop: CASSPGGVEQFF. For the CDR3, the DNA is TGTGCCAGCAGCCCGGGCGGGGTGGAGCAGTTCTTC.

The chain employs TRBV24-1 and TRBJ2-5; maybe TRBD2 (6 bases). The CDR3 spans 14 residues. Germline V gene data show CDR1 as KGHDR and CDR2 as SFDVKD. Trimming took off 5 bases at V and 5 bases at J, with 14 bases between the two ends. Here the CDR3 reads CATSGRGRAETQYF. The CDR3 DNA follows: TGTGCCACCAGTGGGAGGGGAAGAGCGGAGACCCAGTACTTC.

The chain joins TRBV5-6 to TRBJ2-3; tentatively, D is TRBD2 (6 bases). CDR1 and CDR2 from the germline V gene are SGHDT and YYEEEE. The CDR3 is made up of 15 amino acids. Trimming left V 1 base short and J 3 bases short, with 12 bases between. Here the CDR3 DNA reads TGTGCCAGCAGCTTGAGGGGCGCGGGAACAGATACGCAGTATTTT. This codes for CASSLRGAGTDTQYF.

This chain links TRBV11-2 with TRBJ2-2, with D perhaps matching TRBD2 (6 bases). This CDR3 has 15 amino acids. The V gene's germline CDR1 is SGHAT and CDR2 FQNNGV. The V end was cut by 1 base, the J end by 4 bases, with 10 bases between. CDR3 protein: CASSLGLGGTGELFF. CDR3 nucleotide sequence: TGTGCCAGCAGCTTAGGACTAGGTGGCACCGGGGAGCTGTTTTTT.

The gene calls are TRBV5-1 and TRBJ1-4; 10 bases agree with TRBD1. The CDR3 has 18 residues. CDR1 and CDR2 (germline): SGHRS, YFSETQ. The V and J ends lost 4 bases and 8 bases, in that order; junction bases with no gene match: 17. The CDR3 DNA reads as TGCGCCAGCAGCCCTTCTCCGGGACAGGGGCCCTTCCGAGAAAAACTGTTTTTT. Protein product: CASSPSPGQGPFREKLFF.

The rearrangement joins TRBV3-1 (or the pseudogene TRBV3-2) to TRBJ2-5; 7 bases line up with TRBD2. This CDR3 region has 16 residues. Trimming cost V 4 bases and J 4 bases; bases outside gene matches: 12. Germline V gene data show CDR1 as LGHDT and CDR2 as YNNKEL (reference sequence). The CDR3: CASSRPVGGGPETQYF. CDR3 DNA: TGTGCCAGCAGCCGCCCTGTAGGCGGGGGTCCAGAGACCCAGTACTTC.

V usage is TRBV7-9 and J usage is TRBJ1-2, with 10 bases fitting TRBD1. The germline V gene has CDR1 SEHNR and CDR2 FQNEAQ (reference sequence). J lost 3 bases, V lost 0 bases, and 10 bases had no gene match. This CDR3 has 18 residues. CDR3 DNA: TGTGCCAGCAGCTTAGCGGGACAGGGGATTAAAGGGGACTATGGCTACACCTTC. This gives the protein CASSLAGQGIKGDYGYTF.

This clone is a singleton in its sample. The chain employs TRBV5-3 and TRBJ2-1; 11 bases line up with TRBD2. TRBV5-3 carries the ORF label, with uncertain function. Trimming removed 2 bases from V and 7 bases from J; junction bases left unmatched: 5. This CDR3 has 15 amino acids. CDR3 loop: CARSLASGGRNEQFF. Written as DNA, the CDR3 is TGTGCCAGAAGCTTAGCTAGCGGGGGGAGGAATGAGCAGTTCTTC.

This chain links TRBV7-2 with TRBJ2-2, with 7 nucleotides matching TRBD2. This CDR3 spans 14 amino acids. Germline CDR1 is SGHTA and CDR2 is FQGNSA. V dropped 1 base and J dropped 4; count of bases not matched to a gene: 0. The CDR3 loop reads CASSLGGGTGELFF. The CDR3 bases are TGTGCCAGCAGCTTAGGGGGGGGCACCGGGGAGCTGTTTTTT.

The chain links TRBV5-6 to TRBJ2-7; D remains unclear. This CDR3 comprises 13 residues. Trimming left V 4 bases short and J 4 bases short, with 12 bases between. Germline values: CDR1 SGHDT, CDR2 YYEEEE. As DNA, the CDR3 is TGTGCCAGCAGCCCCCTTGACGGGTACGAGCAGTACTTC. Amino acid sequence: CASSPLDGYEQYF.

The J gene is TRBJ2-1, the V gene TRBV2, with a weak D call TRBD2 (6 bases). The CDR3 spans 15 residues. V was trimmed by 4 bases and J by 9 bases, leaving 19 bases between them. Per germline, CDR1 SNHLY and CDR2 FYNNEI. The CDR3 region is CASSGQDYNTGEQFF. Here the CDR3 DNA reads TGTGCCAGCAGTGGGCAGGACTACAACACGGGTGAGCAGTTCTTC.

J is TRBJ2-7 and V is TRBV28; 7 bases match TRBD2. CDR1 is MDHEN and CDR2 is SYDVKM in the germline V gene. Germline trimming cut 3 bases from V and 6 bases from J; bases unmatched to any gene: 2. The CDR3 consists of 12 residues. The CDR3, as DNA: TGTGCCAGCAGTTTGGGGGGGAGCGAGCAGTACTTC. Translating it yields CASSLGGSEQYF.

The chain carries TRBV12-3 or TRBV12-4 and TRBJ1-1; D is unresolved. This CDR3 contains 13 residues. The V and J ends lost 5 bases and 4 bases respectively, with 11 bases between them. The chain's CDR3 is CASSQTESTEAFF. CDR3 DNA sequence: TGTGCCAGCAGTCAAACAGAGTCCACTGAAGCTTTCTTT.

The genes are TRBV5-1 and TRBJ2-1; 8 nucleotides agree with TRBD1. V gave up 1 base and J gave up 9 bases; unmatched junction bases: 6. Germline CDR1 and CDR2: SGHRS and YFSETQ. The length of the CDR3 is 14 residues. DNA of the CDR3: TGCGCCAGCAGCTTGTCGACAGGGGTGATTGAGCAGTTCTTC. Translating gives CASSLSTGVIEQFF.

The V gene is TRBV7-3, the J gene TRBJ2-7; 8 positions agree with TRBD2. Germline lookup yields CDR1 SGHTA and CDR2 FQGTGA. V was pared by 5 bases and J by 5 bases, with 8 bases of the junction left unmatched. The CDR3 covers 14 residues. The CDR3 DNA reads TGTGCCAGCAGCCGACTAACTAGCGGCCACGAGCAGTACTTC. This sequence encodes CASSRLTSGHEQYF.

The chain carries TRBV7-9 and TRBJ1-1; a possible D gene is TRBD1 (6 bases). The length of the CDR3 is 13 residues. Looked up from germline, CDR1 is SEHNR and CDR2 is FQNEAQ (reference sequence). V lost 3 bases, J lost 7 bases, and 12 bases lay in between. This CDR3 reads CASSFQGSGEAFF. In DNA form, the CDR3 reads TGTGCCAGCAGCTTCCAGGGGAGTGGTGAAGCTTTCTTT.

The CDR3 spells CASSEREGSGTSGSTGELFF. In DNA, the CDR3 is TGTGCCAGCAGTGAGAGAGAGGGGTCGGGGACTAGCGGCTCCACCGGGGAGCTGTTTTTT. The V and J genes are TRBV6-1 and TRBJ2-2; 11 positions match TRBD2. CDR1 and CDR2 (germline): MNHNS, SASEGT. After removal of 3 bases from V and 4 bases from J, the junction contained 16 bases not matched to a gene. The CDR3 is 20 amino acids.